The entry below gives a single TCR beta chain sequence along with its context. The antigen remains undetermined. Treatment of the sample: oral pan-JAK inhibitor, 5-10 mg twice daily. Sequencing used cDNA as its template, made by extracting RNA and reverse transcribing it. TCRdb keeps only in-frame clones here, not all; method: immunoSEQ multiplex PCR. The profile shows 95,000 to 150,000 clones, 53% of them singletons. The sample comes from a study of CD8+ T cells in alopecia areata. The wider study: Severity of treated patients was scored by affected scalp percentage. Study-level findings and limits: More clonal than normal scalp was lesional scalp, particularly alopecia totalis/universalis.

Trimming cost V 3 bases and J 5 bases, with 11 bases left between them. The CDR3 runs 13 residues. Per the germline V gene, CDR1 is MGHDK and CDR2 is SYGVNS. V and J are TRBV25-1 and TRBJ2-7; no definite D call. This sequence originates from a human donor with alopecia areata. Specimen: CD4+ T cells sorted from blood, collected at week 4, from a patient treated with tofacitinib. Here the CDR3 DNA reads TGTGCCAGCAGTGATGTTCAGCCCCACGAGCAGTACTTC. It encodes CASSDVQPHEQYF.